A selection of T cell receptor beta chains follows, all from one sample in a study of cytomegalovirus exposure and HLA in healthy donors. Assay used: immunoSEQ multiplex PCR; TCRdb lists only in-frame clones, some missing. The sample shows 150,000 to 200,000 clones, 79% of them seen only once. The sequenced sample consisted of PBMCs. The origin of the receptors is a man between 35 and 55 years old in good health and CMV-seronegative. Each CDR3 is given with its conserved first and last residue. A D gene is named only where the DNA matches it firmly. Clone size is not always given. Where it is, it says once, few, many or a class for expanded clones.

NA	TRBV7-2	NA	TRBJ1-1	CASSSRIGLGTEAFF	TGTGCCAGCAGCTCGAGGATCGGGTTAGGAACTGAAGCTTTCTTT
NA	TRBV27	TRBD1	TRBJ2-6	CASRLGRRQGAGGANVLTF	TGTGCCAGCAGGCTAGGCCGCAGACAGGGGGCGGGAGGGGCCAACGTCCTGACTTTC
NA	TRBV7-2	TRBD2	TRBJ2-7	CASSLGPSGRGSYEQYF	TGTGCCAGCAGCTTAGGACCTAGCGGGAGAGGATCCTACGAGCAGTACTTC
NA	TRBV30	NA	TRBJ1-6	CAWTHGGGVGNSPLHF	TGTGCCTGGACCCACGGGGGGGGTGTGGGTAATTCACCCCTCCACTTT
NA	TRBV5-6	TRBD1	TRBJ1-2	CASSLEGQGAKDGYTF	TGTGCCAGCAGCTTGGAGGGACAGGGGGCAAAGGATGGCTACACCTTC
NA	TRBV30	NA	TRBJ2-7	CAWSVEGRYEQYF	TGTGCCTGGAGTGTAGAAGGCAGGTACGAGCAGTACTTC
NA	TRBV6-1	TRBD1	TRBJ1-4	CASIVETGGKLFF	TGTGCCAGCATCGTAGAGACAGGGGGCAAACTGTTTTTT
NA	TRBV14	NA	TRBJ1-4	CASSQVTGMGEKLFF	TGTGCCAGCAGCCAAGTAACAGGGATGGGTGAAAAACTGTTTTTT
NA	TRBV7-8	NA	TRBJ2-7	CASTPPSPVYEQYF	TGTGCCAGCACCCCCCCCTCTCCGGTATACGAGCAGTACTTC
NA	TRBV27	TRBD2	TRBJ2-1	CASRGAGGVQGDEQFF	TGTGCCAGCAGAGGAGCGGGAGGGGTTCAAGGTGATGAGCAGTTCTTC
few	TRBV6-1	TRBD1	TRBJ1-5	CASRFPGQGRAQHF	TGTGCCAGCAGGTTCCCGGGACAGGGCCGAGCCCAGCATTTT
NA	TRBV5-1	NA	TRBJ2-3	CASRAGTQYF	TGCGCCAGCAGAGCGGGTACGCAGTATTTT
NA	TRBV12-5	NA	TRBJ1-1	CASGLTSGGNTEAFF	TGTGCTAGTGGTCTAACCTCGGGAGGGAACACTGAAGCTTTCTTT
NA	TRBV7-2	TRBD1	TRBJ2-1	CASSLAQTGWHEQFF	TGTGCCAGCAGCTTAGCGCAGACAGGGTGGCATGAGCAGTTCTTC
NA	TRBV25-1	TRBD2	TRBJ2-5	CASSEAGAQYF	TGTGCCAGCAGTGAGGCGGGAGCGCAGTACTTC
NA	TRBV27	TRBD1	TRBJ2-5	CASSRRGQETQYF	TGTGCCAGCAGTCGCAGGGGGCAAGAGACCCAGTACTTC
NA	TRBV27	NA	TRBJ1-2	CASSFAGAGGYTF	TGTGCCAGCAGTTTCGCGGGGGCGGGCGGCTACACCTTC
NA	TRBV5-1	TRBD2	TRBJ2-5	CASSLGASGSGESQYF	TGCGCCAGCAGCTTGGGTGCTAGCGGGAGCGGGGAGAGCCAGTACTTC
NA	TRBV21-1	NA	TRBJ2-7	CASSKVGRLAGAYEQYF	TGTGCCAGCAGCAAAGTTGGGAGGCTAGCGGGAGCGTACGAGCAGTACTTC
NA	TRBV19	TRBD1	TRBJ2-2	CASGTGERTGELFF	TGTGCCAGTGGAACAGGGGAGAGGACCGGGGAGCTGTTTTTT
NA	TRBV19	NA	TRBJ2-1	CASSTAGVGNEQFF	TGTGCCAGTAGTACCGCGGGTGTCGGAAATGAGCAGTTCTTC
NA	TRBV7-2	NA	TRBJ2-1	CASIRGRAYNEQFF	TGTGCCAGTATAAGAGGGAGAGCCTACAATGAGCAGTTCTTC
once	TRBV28	NA	TRBJ2-5	CASSFLGPGEQYF	TGTGCCAGCAGTTTTCTGGGCCCCGGGGAGCAGTACTTC
NA	TRBV14	NA	TRBJ1-1	CASSQVTGRTEAFF	TGTGCCAGCAGCCAAGTAACAGGGCGGACTGAAGCTTTCTTT
NA	TRBV7-2	TRBD1	TRBJ2-1	CASSLAGQGAPQFF	TGTGCCAGCAGCTTAGCGGGACAGGGCGCCCCGCAGTTCTTC
NA	TRBV30	NA	TRBJ2-7	CAWSHREFPRTSKYF	TGTGCCTGGAGCCACAGGGAGTTTCCCCGTACGAGCAAATACTTC
NA	TRBV7-8	NA	TRBJ2-1	CASSLSGPRGEQFF	TGTGCCAGCAGCTTATCCGGCCCTCGCGGCGAGCAGTTCTTC
NA	TRBV28	TRBD1	TRBJ1-1	CASRSPGTGNTEAFF	TGTGCCAGCAGGAGTCCCGGGACAGGGAACACTGAAGCTTTCTTT
NA	TRBV28	TRBD1	TRBJ2-7	CASREIGTEIYEQYF	TGTGCCAGCAGGGAAATAGGGACAGAAATATACGAGCAGTACTTC
few	TRBV6-1	NA	TRBJ2-7	CASSERGDHYEQYF	TGTGCCAGCAGTGAGCGCGGGGATCACTACGAGCAGTACTTC
NA	TRBV7-9	TRBD2	TRBJ2-5	CASSQAGERRQTQYF	TGTGCCAGCAGCCAAGCGGGAGAGAGGAGACAGACCCAGTACTTC
few	TRBV7-9	TRBD2	TRBJ2-2	CASSPLAGGGTGELFF	TGTGCCAGCAGCCCCCTCGCGGGAGGGGGGACCGGGGAGCTGTTTTTT
NA	TRBV7-9	TRBD1	TRBJ1-1	CASGASMGTATEAFF	TGTGCCAGCGGCGCCTCCATGGGGACAGCCACTGAAGCTTTCTTT
few	TRBV28	TRBD1	TRBJ1-6	CASSLEQGAYSPLHF	TGTGCCAGCAGTTTAGAGCAGGGGGCGTATTCACCCCTCCACTTT
few	TRBV28	TRBD2	TRBJ2-1	CASSSAGAWYNEQFF	TGTGCCAGCAGTAGCGCGGGAGCATGGTACAATGAGCAGTTCTTC